The T cell receptor (beta chain) described here comes from a study of blood T cell repertoires in COVID-19. Overall study: Material from acute and convalescent COVID-19 was sourced from the United States, Italy and Spain. Sources were T cells, B-cell-depleted T cells, or PBMCs; the material itself was cDNA or gDNA.

Deletions cut 5 bases from V and 8 bases from J, with 15 bases between. Looked up from germline, CDR1 is SGHNT and CDR2 is YENEEA. CDR3 length equals 13 residues. Under the authors' procedure: The assay estimated nucleated cells by amplifying reference gene primers. Libraries were prepared by immunoSEQ multiplex PCR; TCRdb keeps only in-frame clonotypes and omits some of them. For V, J and clone size, that table is used; D and trimming come from the DNA. The data contain fewer than 200,000 clones, 87% of them seen just once; the ten biggest clones take up around 1.6%. This clone has only a few counts.

The V gene is TRBV11-3, the J gene TRBJ1-2, with a possible D match to TRBD1 (6 bases). The clonotype comes from a woman in her fifties or sixties with acute or convalescent COVID-19. The sequencing sample was made of peripheral blood. The CDR3 DNA reads as TGTGCCAGCAGCACATCGACAGGCAGGGGCTACACCTTC. It translates to CASSTSTGRGYTF.